The 5 T cell receptor beta chains reported below all come from one sample, sequenced in a study of persistence of HIV-infected CD4 T cells. Their target antigens are unknown. The immunoSEQ assay was version 4, run in survey mode. Some clones are missing from TCRdb's copy, which holds only in-frame ones; the method was immunoSEQ multiplex PCR. The table records just over 35,000 clones, more than 75% of them present only once. The stimulus was an HIV-1 Gag 15-mer peptide pool, 1 ug/peptide/mL. Sorted nonresponding memory CD4+ T cells were CD40L-negative, CD69-negative, CD45RO-high. The material sequenced was cultured CD4+ T cells from PBMCs, taken from a patient who received antiretroviral therapy. The receptor set was obtained from an adult with HIV. The donor label of this sample is uncertain.

This CDR3 reads CASSPPFTSGGTDTQYF. The DNA for the CDR3 is TGTGCCAGCAGCCCCCCTTTCACTAGCGGGGGAACAGATACGCAGTATTTT. This chain links TRBV7-8 with TRBJ2-3, with 11 positions matching TRBD2. Per germline, CDR1 SGHVS and CDR2 FQNEAQ. The CDR3 spans 17 residues. V lost 5 bases and J lost 3; bases outside the gene matches: 10.

The gene calls are TRBV3-1 (or the pseudogene TRBV3-2) and TRBJ2-2; no definite D call. The V and J ends lost 1 base and 4 bases respectively, with 7 bases between them. The CDR3 has 14 residues. Germline CDR1 reads LGHDT; CDR2 reads YNNKEL (reference sequence). CDR3: CASSQGPTTGELFF. Written as DNA, the CDR3 is TGTGCCAGCAGCCAAGGACCGACCACCGGGGAGCTGTTTTTT.

The V call is TRBV2, the J call TRBJ1-1; D perhaps matches TRBD1 (6 bases). The V gene lost 6 bases and the J gene lost 2 bases, with 10 bases spanning the gap. The CDR3 consists of 13 residues. Germline CDR1 reads SNHLY; CDR2 reads FYNNEI. This CDR3 is CASRAGANTEAFF. CDR3 nucleotide sequence: TGTGCCAGCAGGGCAGGGGCTAACACTGAAGCTTTCTTT.

The rearrangement joins TRBV2 to TRBJ2-5; D gene uncertain. Germline lookup yields CDR1 SNHLY and CDR2 FYNNEI. This CDR3 region has 13 residues. The ends were cut back, 4 bases at V and 4 bases at J, with 10 bases in the middle. CDR3 nucleotide sequence: TGTGCCAGCAGTGCCCGGCCCCTAGAGACCCAGTACTTC. This encodes CASSARPLETQYF.

This clone was found once. J is TRBJ1-1 and V is TRBV3-1 (or the pseudogene TRBV3-2); D is unclear. The CDR3 runs to 12 residues. The V gene's germline CDR1 is LGHDT and CDR2 YNNKEL (reference sequence). Trimming removed 1 base at V and 6 bases at J, with 6 bases between. The DNA of the CDR3 is TGTGCCAGCAGCCAAGCGAAGGCTGAAGCTTTCTTT. Amino acids: CASSQAKAEAFF.